The rows below give T cell receptor beta chains drawn from one sample of a study of long-term antiretroviral therapy in people with HIV. Only in-frame clones appear in the TCRdb table, and some are missing; sequencing was by immunoSEQ multiplex PCR. The data hold tens of thousands of clones, with around 90% observed a single time. Sequences were derived from unsorted PBMCs, sampled 1.1 years after starting antiretroviral therapy. These receptors were obtained from a young man with HIV. Both conserved end residues are part of each CDR3. A D gene is named only where the DNA matches it firmly. Clone size is given for some rows only: seen once, a few or many times, or a class if the clone is expanded.

j_call,cdr3_length,d_call,clone_size,v_call,cdr3_nt,cdr3_aa
TRBJ2-2,16,-,-,TRBV27,TGTGCCAGCAGTCAAGCACGGACGCGGAACACCGGGGAGCTGTTTTTT,CASSQARTRNTGELFF
TRBJ1-2,16,TRBD1,-,TRBV29-1,TGCAGCGTTGTTATTTTTGACAGGGCGAATAACTATGGCTACACCTTC,CSVVIFDRANNYGYTF
TRBJ1-1,14,-,-,TRBV6-1,TGTGCCAGCATCTTAAACAGGTGGAACACTGAAGCTTTCTTT,CASILNRWNTEAFF
TRBJ2-5,16,-,-,TRBV7-9,TGTGCCAGCTGCTCGTATCCGGGGACTTACCAAGAGACCCAGTACTTC,CASCSYPGTYQETQYF
TRBJ1-5,15,-,-,TRBV19,TGTGCCAGTAGTATTGGGCAACATAGCAATCAGCCCCAGCATTTT,CASSIGQHSNQPQHF
TRBJ1-6,11,-,few,TRBV6-1,TGTGCCAGCGACAGGCCTTCACCCCTCCACTTT,CASDRPSPLHF
TRBJ2-7,12,-,-,TRBV7-9,TGTGCCAGCAGCTTAGTTCGAGGGAACTACCACTTC,CASSLVRGNYHF
TRBJ2-7,13,TRBD1,-,TRBV28,TGTGCCACCCGTGAGGGGGCGCGAAACGAGCAGTACTTC,CATREGARNEQYF
TRBJ2-7,15,TRBD1,-,TRBV7-9,TGTGCCAGCAGCACAGCCCGGGACAGCGACTACGAGCAGTACTTC,CASSTARDSDYEQYF
TRBJ2-7,15,TRBD1,-,TRBV5-4,TGTGCCAGCAGCCTTCCGGGACAGGCGACCTACGAGCAGTACTTC,CASSLPGQATYEQYF
TRBJ1-5,13,-,-,TRBV7-9,TGTGCCAGCAGCTTAGGTGGGGATCAGCCCCAGCATTTT,CASSLGGDQPQHF
TRBJ2-7,15,-,few,TRBV6-1,TGTGCCAGCAGCTTAACCGGGACCGACACCTACGAGCAGTACTTC,CASSLTGTDTYEQYF
TRBJ2-7,14,TRBD1,-,TRBV7-2,TGTGCCAGCAGCTCGGACAGGGTGCTAGTAGAGCAGTACTTC,CASSSDRVLVEQYF
TRBJ2-7,15,-,-,TRBV4-1,TGCGCCAGCAGCCAAGCGGCTGTCGGAACCTACGAGCAGTACTTC,CASSQAAVGTYEQYF
TRBJ1-2,13,-,-,TRBV5-1,TGCGCCAGCAGCTTGGAGGCAGGGCCCGGCTACACCTTC,CASSLEAGPGYTF
TRBJ2-7,14,-,-,TRBV5-5,TGTGCCAGCAGCAAGGACAGTCCGTTGGGCGAGCAGTACTTC,CASSKDSPLGEQYF
TRBJ2-1,15,TRBD2,-,TRBV28,TGTGCCAGCAGGGATAGCGGGAACCGCGCCGGGGGGCAGTTCTTC,CASRDSGNRAGGQFF
TRBJ2-7,16,TRBD1,once,TRBV19,TGTGCCAGTAGTATTGGGACAGGGTTTACCCCCTACGAGCAGTACTTC,CASSIGTGFTPYEQYF
TRBJ2-3,17,TRBD1,-,TRBV2,TGTGCCAGCAGTTCTCCCCTGGACAGGGCCAGCATAGATACGCAGTATTTT,CASSSPLDRASIDTQYF
TRBJ2-3,17,TRBD2,-,TRBV4-3,TGCGCCAGCAGCCACGACCCATCTAGCGGGAGCACAGATACGCAGTATTTT,CASSHDPSSGSTDTQYF
TRBJ1-2,13,TRBD1,-,TRBV6-5,TGTGCCAGCAGTTCAGGACAGGCGGGTGGCTACACCTTC,CASSSGQAGGYTF
TRBJ2-7,16,TRBD2,-,TRBV5-5,TGTGCCAGCAGCAGTGCCGGGACTAGCGGGAACTACGAGCAGTACTTC,CASSSAGTSGNYEQYF
TRBJ2-7,19,TRBD2,-,TRBV27,TGTGCCAGCAGTCCTCGGGGGGAGCGGGGGGTATATCTATCCTACGAGCAGTACTTC,CASSPRGERGVYLSYEQYF
TRBJ2-7,13,-,-,TRBV2,TGTGCCAGCTACGCTGACAGCTCCTACGAGCAGTACTTC,CASYADSSYEQYF
TRBJ2-3,13,-,-,TRBV7-9,TGTGCCAGCAGCCTTGTGACACGACATACGCAGTATTTT,CASSLVTRHTQYF
TRBJ2-2,18,-,-,TRBV11-2,TGTGCCAGCAGCTTAGATATTTCGGGCCCGAGGGTTGCCGGGGAGCTGTTTTTT,CASSLDISGPRVAGELFF
TRBJ2-7,15,TRBD1,-,TRBV5-1,TGCGCCAGCAGCGCACGGACAGGGGAGACTTACGAGCAGTACTTC,CASSARTGETYEQYF
TRBJ1-5,14,-,-,TRBV27,TGTGCCAGCAGTTTATGGTATGGGGATCAGCCCCAGCATTTT,CASSLWYGDQPQHF
TRBJ1-2,13,-,-,TRBV6-1,TGTGCCAGCAGTGAAACTGGGTCCTATGGCTACACCTTC,CASSETGSYGYTF
TRBJ2-7,14,-,-,TRBV10-3,TGTGCCATCAGTGAGATGGCAACACCCTACGAGCAGTACTTC,CAISEMATPYEQYF
TRBJ2-5,15,-,-,TRBV4-1,TGCGCCAGCAGCCAAGAGCCCTGGAGCCAAGAGACCCAGTACTTC,CASSQEPWSQETQYF
TRBJ1-1,15,-,-,TRBV30,TGTGCCTGGAGTGTACCCGGGGATCATACCGCTGAAGCTTTCTTT,CAWSVPGDHTAEAFF
TRBJ1-3,15,-,-,TRBV5-1,TGCGCCAGCAGCTTGGGGCCAGGCTCTGGAAACACCATATATTTT,CASSLGPGSGNTIYF
TRBJ2-2,14,-,-,TRBV30,TGTGCCTGGAGTGTCGGGCGATACACCGGGGAGCTGTTTTTT,CAWSVGRYTGELFF
TRBJ1-6,17,-,-,TRBV5-1,TGCGCCAGCAGCTTGCTTCCAGGGGACTCCTATAATTCACCCCTCCACTTT,CASSLLPGDSYNSPLHF
TRBJ2-3,11,-,few,TRBV2,TGTGCCAGCAAGGGGACAGATACGCAGTATTTT,CASKGTDTQYF
TRBJ1-1,16,TRBD1,-,TRBV5-1,TGCGCCAGCAGCTTGGCCCCAGGGGCCACAGGGGCTGAAGCTTTCTTT,CASSLAPGATGAEAFF
TRBJ2-7,14,-,-,TRBV5-1,TGCGCCAGCAGCTTGGCCGGGGGAGTCTACGAGCAGTACTTC,CASSLAGGVYEQYF
TRBJ2-1,13,-,-,TRBV5-6,TGTGCCAGCAGCCTAGGGACAGCGGGAGAGCAGTTCTTC,CASSLGTAGEQFF
TRBJ2-1,16,TRBD2,-,TRBV25-1,TGTGCCAGCAGTGAATATTTAGGACTAGCTTACAATGAGCAGTTCTTC,CASSEYLGLAYNEQFF
TRBJ2-5,14,-,-,TRBV7-9,TGTGCCAGCAGCGGGGAGACCCTCGGAGAGACCCAGTACTTC,CASSGETLGETQYF
TRBJ2-3,16,-,-,TRBV6-1,TGTGCCAGCAGTGTCAATACAGGGAGAAGCACAGATACGCAGTATTTT,CASSVNTGRSTDTQYF
TRBJ2-3,15,-,once,TRBV10-3,TGTGCCATCAGCTTGGGGGGCGCGGTTTCAGATACGCAGTATTTT,CAISLGGAVSDTQYF
TRBJ2-3,13,TRBD1,-,TRBV29-1,TGCAGCGCCTACGCAGGGGGACCAGATACGCAGTATTTT,CSAYAGGPDTQYF
TRBJ2-3,15,-,-,TRBV7-2,TGTGCCAGCAGCTCGGACTGGGGCTCCACAGATACGCAGTATTTT,CASSSDWGSTDTQYF
TRBJ2-2,17,-,once,TRBV27,TGTGCCAGCAGGTTGGGGGGGGCCTTTTCAGGGACCGGGGAGCTGTTTTTT,CASRLGGAFSGTGELFF
TRBJ1-5,14,-,-,TRBV19,TGTGCCAGTAGTATTGGGGGAAAGGGACAGCCCCAGCATTTT,CASSIGGKGQPQHF
TRBJ2-2,11,-,-,TRBV10-1,TGCGCCAGCTACACCCCCGGGGAGCTGTTTTTT,CASYTPGELFF
TRBJ1-1,15,-,-,TRBV18,TGTGCCAGCTCATTATATCAGGACATGAACACTGAAGCTTTCTTT,CASSLYQDMNTEAFF
TRBJ1-2,14,-,-,TRBV5-1,TGCGCCAGCAGCCCAGGACAGAGGGGCTATGGCTACACCTTC,CASSPGQRGYGYTF
TRBJ2-3,14,-,-,TRBV4-2,TGTGCCAGCAGCCAAGATCTCAGCACAGATACGCAGTATTTT,CASSQDLSTDTQYF
TRBJ2-1,14,-,once,TRBV18,TGTGCCAGCTCACCAGGGTTCTTGGCGAATGAGCAGTTCTTC,CASSPGFLANEQFF
TRBJ1-2,14,TRBD1,-,TRBV19,TGTGCCAGTAGTATAGAGACAGGGGGATATGGCTACACCTTC,CASSIETGGYGYTF
TRBJ1-1,14,-,-,TRBV5-1,TGCGCCAGCAGCCCTAGGTTTATGTCCACTGAAGCTTTCTTT,CASSPRFMSTEAFF
TRBJ1-1,13,-,once,TRBV18,TGTGCCAGCTCACCAAGGAGAGACACTGAAGCTTTCTTT,CASSPRRDTEAFF
TRBJ1-4,15,TRBD1,-,TRBV27,TGTGCCAGCAGTTCCTCAGGACAGGGAGGAGAAAAACTGTTTTTT,CASSSSGQGGEKLFF
TRBJ2-2,11,-,few,TRBV30,TGTGCCTGGAGGAGCTACGGGGAGCTGTTTTTT,CAWRSYGELFF
TRBJ1-5,16,-,-,TRBV7-9,TGTGCCAGCAGCTTAGACGCTTGGGGGATTTGGCAGCCCCAGCATTTT,CASSLDAWGIWQPQHF